This T cell receptor beta chain was obtained from a study of T cell changes during pregnancy in multiple sclerosis. The data were produced by immunoSEQ multiplex PCR, yet TCRdb's version contains in-frame clones alone and is incomplete. The data show around 57,000 clones, 75% to 90% seen once. The germline gives CDR1 ENHRY, CDR2 SYGVKD. Trimming cost V 3 bases and J 4 bases, with 8 bases left between them. The CDR3 has 13 amino acids. V and J are TRBV10-3 and TRBJ2-3; no clear D. The sample here was peripheral blood, taken in the first trimester of pregnancy. This sequence originates from a female donor in good health, enrolled as a control in a pregnancy study. Here the CDR3 reads CAISDFQADTQYF. The CDR3 nucleotides read TGTGCCATCAGTGATTTTCAGGCAGATACGCAGTATTTT.